This T cell receptor beta chain was sequenced during a study of T cells in Graves' hyperthyroidism and ophthalmopathy. This clonotype has at least ten counts. Germline V gene sequence: CDR1 MDHEN, CDR2 SYDVKM. V was pared by 4 bases and J by 0 bases, with 3 bases of the junction left unmatched. The CDR3 sequence is 14 residues long. Amplified TCR beta CDR3 regions came from RNA transcripts. Carried out on the TCR CDR3, a first-round RT-PCR used the HTBI primer set. TCRdb fed the multiplex PCR reads into MiXCR, producing one record per CDR3 protein. This repertoire shows 700,000 or so distinct CDR3 sequences, roughly 15% found once; its top ten account for over 7.5%.

The rearrangement uses TRBV28 and TRBJ2-7, with 7 bases that match TRBD2. The origin of this receptor is a man aged 18 to 35 with Graves' hyperthyroidism. Sequencing used blood. CDR3 region: CASSSGRSSYEQYF. In nucleotides, the CDR3 is TGTGCCAGCAGTTCCGGGAGGAGCTCCTACGAGCAGTACTTC. Complete variable domain (other parts from reference TRBV28 and TRBJ2-7): DVKVTQSSRYLVKRTGEKVFLECVQDMDHENMFWYRQDPGLGLRLIYFSYDVKMKEKGDIPEGYSVSREKKERFSLILESASTNQTSMYLCASSSGRSSYEQYFGPGTRLTVT.